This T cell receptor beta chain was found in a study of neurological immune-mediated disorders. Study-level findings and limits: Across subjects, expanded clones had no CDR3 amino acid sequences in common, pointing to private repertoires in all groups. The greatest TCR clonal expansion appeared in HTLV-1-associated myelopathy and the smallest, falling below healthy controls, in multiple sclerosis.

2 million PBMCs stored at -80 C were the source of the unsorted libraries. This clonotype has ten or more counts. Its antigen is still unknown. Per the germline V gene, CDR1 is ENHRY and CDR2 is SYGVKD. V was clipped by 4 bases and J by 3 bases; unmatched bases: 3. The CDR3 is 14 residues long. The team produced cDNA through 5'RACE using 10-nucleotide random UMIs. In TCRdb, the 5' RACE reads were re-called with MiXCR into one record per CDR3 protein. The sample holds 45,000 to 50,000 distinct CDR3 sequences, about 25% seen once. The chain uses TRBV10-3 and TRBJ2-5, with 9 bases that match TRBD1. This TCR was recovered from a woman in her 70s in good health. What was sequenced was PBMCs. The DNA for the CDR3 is TGTGCCATCAGTGTAACAGGGGGCGAAGAGACCCAGTACTTC. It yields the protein CAISVTGGEETQYF.